This is a list of T cell receptor beta chains from one sample in a study of Graves' ophthalmopathy and Graves' hyperthyroidism. MiXCR was run by TCRdb on the multiplex PCR reads, yielding one entry per CDR3 protein. This sample has roughly 400,000 distinct CDR3 sequences, with over 15% found just once. Sequencing input: peripheral blood. These TCRs come from a young woman with stable Graves' hyperthyroidism. The CDR3 runs from the conserved cysteine through the conserved F or W. Each record gives: CDR3 length, J gene, clone size, V gene, D gene, CDR3 DNA, CDR3 protein. A D gene is named only where the DNA matches it firmly. A clone size is listed for some rows: how often the clone was seen (once, few, many), or a class if it is expanded.

cdr3_length: 13; j_call: TRBJ2-7; clone_size: many; v_call: TRBV28; d_call: TRBD2; cdr3_nt: TGTGCCAGCAGACCTAGCGGGGCCTACGAGCAGTACTTC; cdr3_aa: CASRPSGAYEQYF
cdr3_length: 16; j_call: TRBJ1-2; clone_size: many; v_call: TRBV19; d_call: .; cdr3_nt: TGTGCCAGTAGTATCAGCCCCCCTACACCTGACTATGGCTACACCTTC; cdr3_aa: CASSISPPTPDYGYTF
cdr3_length: 15; j_call: TRBJ1-1; clone_size: many; v_call: TRBV27; d_call: .; cdr3_nt: TGTGCCAGCAGTTCCCTCGGGACCCGAGCCACTGAAGCTTTCTTT; cdr3_aa: CASSSLGTRATEAFF
cdr3_length: 15; j_call: TRBJ2-7; clone_size: many; v_call: TRBV5-1; d_call: TRBD1; cdr3_nt: TGCGCCAGCAGACCAATGGACAGGCCATCCTACGAGCAGTACTTC; cdr3_aa: CASRPMDRPSYEQYF
cdr3_length: 14; j_call: TRBJ1-6; clone_size: many; v_call: TRBV6-1; d_call: .; cdr3_nt: TGTGCCAGCAGTGGGAATTGGGGGAATTCACCCCTCCACTTT; cdr3_aa: CASSGNWGNSPLHF
cdr3_length: 14; j_call: TRBJ1-5; clone_size: .; v_call: TRBV6-5; d_call: .; cdr3_nt: TGTGCCAGCATTAACCGGGACACCAATCAGCCCCAGCATTTT; cdr3_aa: CASINRDTNQPQHF
cdr3_length: 13; j_call: TRBJ1-1; clone_size: many; v_call: TRBV2; d_call: .; cdr3_nt: TGTGCCAGCAGTCAGGACCCGAACACTGAAGCTTTCTTT; cdr3_aa: CASSQDPNTEAFF
cdr3_length: 14; j_call: TRBJ1-1; clone_size: few; v_call: TRBV20-1; d_call: .; cdr3_nt: TGCAGTGCTACCCCGGGGGCGGGTCACACTGAAGCTTTCTTT; cdr3_aa: CSATPGAGHTEAFF
cdr3_length: 15; j_call: TRBJ2-5; clone_size: many; v_call: TRBV18; d_call: .; cdr3_nt: TGTGCCAGCTCAAACGGGCAGGGCCAACGAGAGACCCAGTACTTC; cdr3_aa: CASSNGQGQRETQYF
cdr3_length: 19; j_call: TRBJ1-2; clone_size: many; v_call: TRBV10-3; d_call: .; cdr3_nt: TGTGCCATCAGCCCTGACAGGATGGGCCTAGTGGTAGCTAACTATGGCTACACCTTC; cdr3_aa: CAISPDRMGLVVANYGYTF
cdr3_length: 15; j_call: TRBJ1-2; clone_size: few; v_call: TRBV7-9; d_call: .; cdr3_nt: TGTGCCAGCAGCTTAGATAAGGGGGAATACTATGGCTACACCTTC; cdr3_aa: CASSLDKGEYYGYTF
cdr3_length: 15; j_call: TRBJ1-6; clone_size: many; v_call: TRBV4-1; d_call: TRBD1; cdr3_nt: TGCGCCAGCAGCCAAGAGCGGCAGGGGGCTTCACCCCTCCACTTT; cdr3_aa: CASSQERQGASPLHF
cdr3_length: 13; j_call: TRBJ1-2; clone_size: many; v_call: TRBV12-3/TRBV12-4; d_call: .; cdr3_nt: TGTGCCAGCAGCCCCCCGGGACACTATGGCTACACCTTC; cdr3_aa: CASSPPGHYGYTF
cdr3_length: 15; j_call: TRBJ2-5; clone_size: once; v_call: TRBV7-8; d_call: .; cdr3_nt: TGTGCCAGCAGCTCCGCCCCGAGGGCTAGGGAGACCCAGTACTTC; cdr3_aa: CASSSAPRARETQYF
cdr3_length: 19; j_call: TRBJ2-2; clone_size: many; v_call: TRBV6-1; d_call: TRBD2; cdr3_nt: TGTGCCAGCAGCGAATCCCCACCGGGACTAGCGGCGAACACCGGGGAGCTGTTTTTT; cdr3_aa: CASSESPPGLAANTGELFF
cdr3_length: 16; j_call: TRBJ2-2; clone_size: .; v_call: TRBV24-1; d_call: .; cdr3_nt: TGTGCCACCAGTGAAGATTCCGGGATCAGCGGCGGGGAGCTGTTTTTT; cdr3_aa: CATSEDSGISGGELFF
cdr3_length: 16; j_call: TRBJ2-7; clone_size: many; v_call: TRBV19; d_call: .; cdr3_nt: TGTGCCACCCTGGGTCCAGGGTCTGACCTGAGCTACGAGCAGTACTTC; cdr3_aa: CATLGPGSDLSYEQYF
cdr3_length: 15; j_call: TRBJ1-2; clone_size: many; v_call: TRBV20-1; d_call: TRBD1; cdr3_nt: TGCAGTGCTCAGCCGACAGGGGAAGGCTGGTATGGCTACACCTTC; cdr3_aa: CSAQPTGEGWYGYTF
cdr3_length: 14; j_call: TRBJ1-1; clone_size: .; v_call: TRBV2; d_call: .; cdr3_nt: TGTGCCAGCAGGGTGGAAAGGGGAATAACTGAAGCTTTCTTT; cdr3_aa: CASRVERGITEAFF
cdr3_length: 16; j_call: TRBJ2-5; clone_size: many; v_call: TRBV7-7; d_call: TRBD2; cdr3_nt: TGTGCTAGCAGCCCAAAACCTATCCGGGGGGGCGAGACCCAGTACTTC; cdr3_aa: CASSPKPIRGGETQYF
cdr3_length: 13; j_call: TRBJ1-1; clone_size: many; v_call: TRBV7-8; d_call: .; cdr3_nt: TGTGCCAGCAGCTTAGTGGTCTCCCCTGAAGCTTTCTTT; cdr3_aa: CASSLVVSPEAFF
cdr3_length: 13; j_call: TRBJ1-2; clone_size: many; v_call: TRBV7-2; d_call: TRBD1; cdr3_nt: TGTGCCAGCAGCTTGCCAACAGGGGATGGCTACACCTTC; cdr3_aa: CASSLPTGDGYTF
cdr3_length: 14; j_call: TRBJ2-7; clone_size: many; v_call: TRBV2; d_call: .; cdr3_nt: TGTGCCAGCAGTGATCGGGTAGCCGGGGGCGAGCAGTACTTC; cdr3_aa: CASSDRVAGGEQYF
cdr3_length: 13; j_call: TRBJ2-6; clone_size: many; v_call: TRBV6-2/TRBV6-3; d_call: .; cdr3_nt: TGTGCCAGCAGTAAGGACAGGGCCAACGTCCTGACTTTC; cdr3_aa: CASSKDRANVLTF
cdr3_length: 16; j_call: TRBJ2-2; clone_size: few; v_call: TRBV19; d_call: TRBD2; cdr3_nt: TGTGCCAGTAGTATTCGAGCGGGGGGCCACACCGGGGAGCTGTTTTTT; cdr3_aa: CASSIRAGGHTGELFF
cdr3_length: 14; j_call: TRBJ2-7; clone_size: .; v_call: TRBV5-1; d_call: .; cdr3_nt: TGCTCCAGCAGCCCCCCGGGGAGTCACTACGAGCAGTACTTC; cdr3_aa: CSSSPPGSHYEQYF
cdr3_length: 14; j_call: TRBJ2-7; clone_size: many; v_call: TRBV5-1; d_call: .; cdr3_nt: TGCGCCAGCAGCTTACGAGGGGTCGGGTACGAGCAGTACTTC; cdr3_aa: CASSLRGVGYEQYF
cdr3_length: 13; j_call: TRBJ1-5; clone_size: .; v_call: TRBV20-1; d_call: .; cdr3_nt: TGCAGTGCTAGAGATGGTGGCGGGCAGCCCCAGCATTTT; cdr3_aa: CSARDGGGQPQHF
cdr3_length: 13; j_call: TRBJ2-7; clone_size: many; v_call: TRBV6-2/TRBV6-3; d_call: TRBD1; cdr3_nt: TGTGCCAGCAGTGGGGACAGTAGCTACGAGCAGTACTTC; cdr3_aa: CASSGDSSYEQYF
cdr3_length: 11; j_call: TRBJ1-5; clone_size: many; v_call: TRBV12-3/TRBV12-4; d_call: .; cdr3_nt: TGTGCCAGCGGGGGGAGTCAGCCCCAGCATTTT; cdr3_aa: CASGGSQPQHF
cdr3_length: 13; j_call: TRBJ1-1; clone_size: many; v_call: TRBV7-9; d_call: .; cdr3_nt: TGTGCCAGCAGCTTAGAGCTGGGGACTGAAGCTTTCTTT; cdr3_aa: CASSLELGTEAFF
cdr3_length: 19; j_call: TRBJ2-5; clone_size: many; v_call: TRBV6-4; d_call: TRBD2; cdr3_nt: TGTGCCAGCAGCCCCGATGGACTAGCGGGGGAAGAGGCGTTGGAGACCCAGTACTTC; cdr3_aa: CASSPDGLAGEEALETQYF
cdr3_length: 16; j_call: TRBJ1-2; clone_size: many; v_call: TRBV19; d_call: TRBD1; cdr3_nt: TGTGCCAGTAGCCGTAAACCCGGGACAGGCAGCTATGGCTACACCTTC; cdr3_aa: CASSRKPGTGSYGYTF
cdr3_length: 14; j_call: TRBJ2-6; clone_size: .; v_call: TRBV6-2/TRBV6-3; d_call: .; cdr3_nt: TGTGCCAGCAGCCTCCCCATCGGGGCCAACGTCCTGACTTTC; cdr3_aa: CASSLPIGANVLTF
cdr3_length: 14; j_call: TRBJ2-4; clone_size: few; v_call: TRBV30; d_call: .; cdr3_nt: TGTGCCTGGAGTGCTGGGGTGGGGAAAAACATTCAGTACTTC; cdr3_aa: CAWSAGVGKNIQYF
cdr3_length: 16; j_call: TRBJ2-3; clone_size: few; v_call: TRBV5-1; d_call: TRBD2; cdr3_nt: TGCGCCAGCAGCTTGTTGGGACTAGCGGTCACAGATACGCAGTATTTT; cdr3_aa: CASSLLGLAVTDTQYF
cdr3_length: 14; j_call: TRBJ2-5; clone_size: .; v_call: TRBV6-2/TRBV6-3; d_call: .; cdr3_nt: TGTGCCAGCAGGGGAGACAGAACCCAAGAGACCCAGTACTTC; cdr3_aa: CASRGDRTQETQYF
cdr3_length: 15; j_call: TRBJ1-3; clone_size: many; v_call: TRBV12-3/TRBV12-4; d_call: .; cdr3_nt: TGTGCCAGCAGTTTAGATTGGGGGGCTGGAAACACCATATATTTT; cdr3_aa: CASSLDWGAGNTIYF
cdr3_length: 15; j_call: TRBJ2-5; clone_size: many; v_call: TRBV5-1; d_call: TRBD2; cdr3_nt: TGCGCCAGCACCCCGACGGCGGGGGGTAGAGAGACCCAGTACTTC; cdr3_aa: CASTPTAGGRETQYF
cdr3_length: 13; j_call: TRBJ1-6; clone_size: .; v_call: TRBV20-1; d_call: TRBD1; cdr3_nt: TGCAGTGCGTCTGGACAGGGAGGCTCACCCCTCCACTTT; cdr3_aa: CSASGQGGSPLHF